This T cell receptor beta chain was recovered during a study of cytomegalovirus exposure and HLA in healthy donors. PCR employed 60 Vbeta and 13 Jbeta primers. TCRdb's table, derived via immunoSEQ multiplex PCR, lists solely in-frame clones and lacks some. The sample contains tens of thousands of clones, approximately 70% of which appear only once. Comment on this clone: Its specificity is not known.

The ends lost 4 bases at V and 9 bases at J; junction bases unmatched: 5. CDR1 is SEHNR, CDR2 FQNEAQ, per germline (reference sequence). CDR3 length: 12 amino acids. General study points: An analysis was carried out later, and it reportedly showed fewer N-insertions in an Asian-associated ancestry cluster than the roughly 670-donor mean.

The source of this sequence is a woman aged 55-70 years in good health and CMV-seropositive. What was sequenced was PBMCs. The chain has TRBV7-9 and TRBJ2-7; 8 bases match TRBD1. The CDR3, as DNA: TGTGCCAGCAGCTGGGATACAGGGGGGCAGTACTTC. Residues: CASSWDTGGQYF.